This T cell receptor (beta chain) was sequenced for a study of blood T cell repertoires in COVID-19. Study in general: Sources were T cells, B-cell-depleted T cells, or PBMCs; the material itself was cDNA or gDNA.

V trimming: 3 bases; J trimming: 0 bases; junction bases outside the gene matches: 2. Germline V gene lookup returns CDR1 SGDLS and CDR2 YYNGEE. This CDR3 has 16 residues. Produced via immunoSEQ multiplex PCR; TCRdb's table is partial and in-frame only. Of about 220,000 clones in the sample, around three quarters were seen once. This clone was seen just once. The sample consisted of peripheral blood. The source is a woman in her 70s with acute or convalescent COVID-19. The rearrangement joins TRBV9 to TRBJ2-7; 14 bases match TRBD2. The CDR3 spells CASSAGLAGGSYEQYF. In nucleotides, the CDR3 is TGTGCCAGCAGCGCAGGACTAGCGGGGGGCTCCTACGAGCAGTACTTC.